This T cell receptor (beta chain) comes out of a study of shared clonotypes between healthy human individuals. Generated by immunoSEQ multiplex PCR, the TCRdb table keeps only in-frame clones and is missing some. This sample yields roughly 1,500,000 clones, of which 95% to 99% are seen a single time; about 0.45% belongs to the top ten. The CDR3 loop spans 15 amino acids. In germline, CDR1 is SEHNR, CDR2 FQNEAQ (reference sequence). Trimming removed 1 base at V and 0 bases at J, with 10 bases between. Study donors comprised healthy, HIV-negative adults devoid of recent acute infection or vaccination. V usage is TRBV7-9 and J usage is TRBJ2-7; the D is unclear. Sequencing was done on a sample of naive CD4+ T cells sorted from blood. Indicated subset: CD45RA+ positively selected. The sequence was obtained from a man aged 25 to 45 in good health. The chain's CDR3 is CASSLESLSSYEQYF. The CDR3 DNA reads TGTGCCAGCAGCTTAGAGAGTCTTTCCTCCTACGAGCAGTACTTC.